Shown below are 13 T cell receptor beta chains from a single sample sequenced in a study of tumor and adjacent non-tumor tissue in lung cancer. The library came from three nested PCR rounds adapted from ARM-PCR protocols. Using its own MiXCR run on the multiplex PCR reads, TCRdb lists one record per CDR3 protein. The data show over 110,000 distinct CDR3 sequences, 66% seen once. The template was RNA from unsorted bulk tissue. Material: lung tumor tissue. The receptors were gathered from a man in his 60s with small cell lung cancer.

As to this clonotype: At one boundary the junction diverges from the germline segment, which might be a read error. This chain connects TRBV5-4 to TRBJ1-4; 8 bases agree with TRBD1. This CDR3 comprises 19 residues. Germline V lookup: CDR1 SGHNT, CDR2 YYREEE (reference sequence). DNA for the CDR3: TGTGCCGGCAGCTTGGCGGAGACAGGGGTTGATTCAACTAGTGCAAAACTGTTTTTT. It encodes CAGSLAETGVDSTSAKLFF.

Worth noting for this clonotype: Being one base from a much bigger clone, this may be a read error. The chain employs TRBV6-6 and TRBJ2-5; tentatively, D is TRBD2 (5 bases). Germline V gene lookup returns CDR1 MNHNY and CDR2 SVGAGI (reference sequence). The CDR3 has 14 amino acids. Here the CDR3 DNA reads TGTGCCGGCAGCCAGGAACTAGGGAAAGAGACCCAGTACTTC. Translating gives CAGSQELGKETQYF.

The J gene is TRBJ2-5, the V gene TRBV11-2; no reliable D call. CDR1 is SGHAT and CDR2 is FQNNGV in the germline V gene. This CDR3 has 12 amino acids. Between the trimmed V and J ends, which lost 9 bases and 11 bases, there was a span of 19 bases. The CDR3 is CASSNNQDTQYF. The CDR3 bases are TGTGCCAGTAGTAACAACCAAGATACACAGTACTTC.

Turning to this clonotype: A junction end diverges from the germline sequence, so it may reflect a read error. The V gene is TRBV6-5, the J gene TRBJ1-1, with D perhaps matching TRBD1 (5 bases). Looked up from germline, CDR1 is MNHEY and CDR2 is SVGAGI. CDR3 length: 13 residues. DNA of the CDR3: TGTGCCAGCAGTAACTCAACAGGAACTGAAGCTTTCTTT. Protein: CASSNSTGTEAFF.

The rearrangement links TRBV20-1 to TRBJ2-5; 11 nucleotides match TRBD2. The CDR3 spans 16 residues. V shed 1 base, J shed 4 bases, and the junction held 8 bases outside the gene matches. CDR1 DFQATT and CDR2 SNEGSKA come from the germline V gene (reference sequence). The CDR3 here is CSARAQTSGKGETQYF. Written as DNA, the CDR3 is TGCAGTGCTAGAGCCCAGACTAGCGGGAAAGGAGAGACCCAGTACTTC.

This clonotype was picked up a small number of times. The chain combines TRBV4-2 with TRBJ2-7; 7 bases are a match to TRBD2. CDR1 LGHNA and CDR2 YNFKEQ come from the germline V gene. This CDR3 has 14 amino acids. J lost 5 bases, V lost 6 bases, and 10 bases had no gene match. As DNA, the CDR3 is TGTGCCAGCAGTGTGGGCAGGGCGGGAGACGAGCAGTACTTC. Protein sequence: CASSVGRAGDEQYF.

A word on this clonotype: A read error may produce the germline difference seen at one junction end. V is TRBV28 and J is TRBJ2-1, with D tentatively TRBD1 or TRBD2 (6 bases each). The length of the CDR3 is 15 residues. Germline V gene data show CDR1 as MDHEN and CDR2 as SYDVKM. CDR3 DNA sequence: TGTGCCAGCAGAGGGGCGGGGACAAATTACAATGGGCAGTTCTTC. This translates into CASRGAGTNYNGQFF.

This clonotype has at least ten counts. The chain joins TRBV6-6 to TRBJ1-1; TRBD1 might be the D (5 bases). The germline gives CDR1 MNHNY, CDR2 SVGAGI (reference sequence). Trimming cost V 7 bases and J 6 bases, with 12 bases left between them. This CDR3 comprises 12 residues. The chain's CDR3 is CASTHGGSEAFF. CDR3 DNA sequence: TGTGCCAGCACTCACGGGGGGTCTGAAGCTTTCTTT.

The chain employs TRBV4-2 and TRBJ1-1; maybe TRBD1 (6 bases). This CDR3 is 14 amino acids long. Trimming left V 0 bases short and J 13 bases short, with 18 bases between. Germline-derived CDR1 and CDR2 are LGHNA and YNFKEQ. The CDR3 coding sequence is TGTGCCAGCAGCCAAGATTTCGGGGACACTGCAGTTTTCTTT. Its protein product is CASSQDFGDTAVFF.

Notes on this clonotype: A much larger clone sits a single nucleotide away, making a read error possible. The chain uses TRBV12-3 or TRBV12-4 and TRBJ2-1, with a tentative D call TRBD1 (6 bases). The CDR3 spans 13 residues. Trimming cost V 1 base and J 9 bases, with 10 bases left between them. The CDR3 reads CASSLGGRCEQFF. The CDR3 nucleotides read TGTGCCAGCAGTTTAGGGGGGCGCTGTGAGCAGTTCTTC.

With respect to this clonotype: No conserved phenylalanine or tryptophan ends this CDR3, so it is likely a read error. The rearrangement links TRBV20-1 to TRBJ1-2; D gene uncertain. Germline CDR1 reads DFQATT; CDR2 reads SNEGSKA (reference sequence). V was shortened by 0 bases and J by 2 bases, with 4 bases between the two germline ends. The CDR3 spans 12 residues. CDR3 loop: CSARDVNYGYTS. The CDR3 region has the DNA TGCAGTGCTAGAGATGTGAACTATGGCTACACCTCC.

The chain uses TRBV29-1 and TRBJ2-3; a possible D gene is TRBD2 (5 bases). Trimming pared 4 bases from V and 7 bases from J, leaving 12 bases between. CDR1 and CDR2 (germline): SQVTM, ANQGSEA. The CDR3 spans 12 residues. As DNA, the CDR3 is TGCAGCGTTGTGAGGACTCGAAATACGCAGTATTTT. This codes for CSVVRTRNTQYF.

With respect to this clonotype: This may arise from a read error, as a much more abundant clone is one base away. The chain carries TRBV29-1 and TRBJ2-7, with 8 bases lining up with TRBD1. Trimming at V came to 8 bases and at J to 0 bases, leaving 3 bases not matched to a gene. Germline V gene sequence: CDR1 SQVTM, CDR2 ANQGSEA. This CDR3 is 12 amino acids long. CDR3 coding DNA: TGCAGCAGAGGGACAGGCTCCTACGAGCAGTACTTC. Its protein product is CSRGTGSYEQYF.